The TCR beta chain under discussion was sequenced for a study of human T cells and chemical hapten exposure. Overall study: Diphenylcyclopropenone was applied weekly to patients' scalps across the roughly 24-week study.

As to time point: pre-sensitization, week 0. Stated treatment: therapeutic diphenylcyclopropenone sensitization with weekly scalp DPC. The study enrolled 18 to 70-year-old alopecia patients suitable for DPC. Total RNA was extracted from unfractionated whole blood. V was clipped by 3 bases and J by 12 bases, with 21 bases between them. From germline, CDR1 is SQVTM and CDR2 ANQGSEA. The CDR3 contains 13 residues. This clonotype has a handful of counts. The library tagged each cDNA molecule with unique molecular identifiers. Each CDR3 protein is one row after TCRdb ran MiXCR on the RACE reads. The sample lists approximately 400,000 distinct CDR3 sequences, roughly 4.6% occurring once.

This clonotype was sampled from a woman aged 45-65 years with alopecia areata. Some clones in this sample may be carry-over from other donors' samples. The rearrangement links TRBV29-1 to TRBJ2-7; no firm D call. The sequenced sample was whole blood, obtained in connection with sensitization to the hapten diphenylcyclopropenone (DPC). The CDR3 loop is CSVEGEMWGSRYF. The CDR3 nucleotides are TGCAGCGTTGAGGGCGAAATGTGGGGTTCCCGGTACTTC.